This passage covers 7 T cell receptor beta chains from one sample sequenced in a study of T cells after yellow fever vaccination. TCRdb analysed the 5' RACE reads with MiXCR anew, one entry per CDR3 protein. The sample holds under 600,000 distinct CDR3 sequences; around an eighth are singletons and the top ten take about an eighth. The sequenced sample was PBMCs, obtained on the day of the yellow fever booster vaccination. These receptors were obtained from a man younger than 40 who received the YFV17D yellow fever vaccine.

The chain uses TRBV20-1 and TRBJ2-3; D not certain. The V and J ends lost 5 bases and 2 bases respectively, with 14 bases between them. Germline values: CDR1 DFQATT, CDR2 SNEGSKA (reference sequence). This CDR3 is built from 14 residues. This chain's CDR3 is CSAPRPPLTDTQYF. In DNA, the CDR3 is TGCAGTGCTCCACGACCTCCTCTCACAGATACGCAGTATTTT.

This clonotype has more than one count but fewer than ten. The CDR3, as DNA: TGCGCCAGCAGCCAATTAGAGGGACTAGGCTACAATGAGCAGTTCTTC. Encoded protein: CASSQLEGLGYNEQFF. The V call is TRBV4-1, the J call TRBJ2-1; 8 bases agree with TRBD2. V was clipped by 2 bases and J by 3 bases; unmatched bases: 6. Per the germline V gene, CDR1 is MGHRA and CDR2 is YSYEKL. CDR3 length equals 16 residues.

This clonotype was detected a few times. CDR3 in amino acids: CATSRTRLTGYYEQYF. The CDR3 region has the DNA TGTGCCACCAGCAGAACCCGACTGACAGGTTACTACGAGCAGTACTTC. This chain connects TRBV15 to TRBJ2-7; perhaps TRBD1 as D (6 bases). Germline CDR1 LNHNV, CDR2 YYDKDF (reference sequence). CDR3 length: 16 amino acids. The V and J ends lost 2 bases and 3 bases respectively, with 17 bases between them.

This clonotype was picked up a small number of times. The CDR3 loop is CASSLGTGVAYEQYF. The CDR3 DNA reads as TGCGCCAGCAGCTTGGGAACAGGGGTTGCCTACGAGCAGTACTTC. This rearrangement joins TRBV5-1 to TRBJ2-7; 7 nucleotides agree with TRBD1. The V gene end was trimmed by 0 bases and the J gene end by 2 bases; junction bases not matched to a gene: 5. Per the germline V gene, CDR1 is SGHRS and CDR2 is YFSETQ. This CDR3 is 15 amino acids long.

This clonotype occurred a few times. The junction departs from the called germline gene at one end, perhaps through a read error. The chain uses TRBV20-1 and TRBJ2-5; 7 positions agree with TRBD2. The CDR3 is 14 residues long. Per germline, CDR1 DFQATT and CDR2 SNEGSKA (reference sequence). CDR3 bases: TGCAGTGCTCGAGACGGGAGGAGGGAAGAGACCCAGTACTTC. It specifies CSARDGRREETQYF.

This clonotype has only a few counts. V gene TRBV7-9 combines with J gene TRBJ1-1; D possibly corresponds to TRBD1 (6 bases). V was trimmed by 5 bases and J by 3 bases, leaving 16 bases between them. Germline V gives CDR1 SEHNR, CDR2 FQNEAQ (reference sequence). CDR3 length equals 15 residues. For the CDR3, the DNA is TGTGCCAGCAGCCCAGGGGAGAAGTCGGACACTGAAGCTTTCTTT. It specifies CASSPGEKSDTEAFF.

This clonotype was counted ten times or more. V is TRBV6-1 and J is TRBJ1-5, with 8 bases aligning to TRBD1. Trimming removed 6 bases from V and 5 bases from J; junction bases left unmatched: 9. CDR3 size: 15 residues. CDR1 and CDR2 (germline): MNHNS, SASEGT. CDR3 DNA: TGTGCCAGCAGCTCCGGACAGGGACTCCATCAGCCCCAGCATTTT. Protein: CASSSGQGLHQPQHF.